The T cell receptor beta chain described here comes from a study of blood T cell repertoires in COVID-19. Whole-study context: Samples representing acute and convalescent COVID-19 were sourced from the United States, Italy and Spain. Sample material is recorded as cDNA or gDNA derived from T cells, B-cell-depleted T cells, or PBMCs.

This CDR3 is built from 16 residues. V was trimmed by 0 bases and J by 0 bases, leaving 11 bases between them. The germline gives CDR1 SGDLS, CDR2 YYNGEE. Original analysis: Using reference gene primer amplification, nucleated cell counts were estimated. The repertoire was sequenced with immunoSEQ multiplex PCR; TCRdb's copy has only in-frame clones and lacks some. D and trimming come from the DNA, and the V and J calls and clone size come from that table. The data hold 200,000 to 300,000 clones, with around 85% observed a single time. The sequencing sample was made of peripheral blood. The chain recombines TRBV9 with TRBJ2-3; tentatively, D is TRBD1 (5 bases). The sequence derives from a woman aged 80 or older with acute or convalescent COVID-19. CDR3 sequence reads: CASSVEPGRSTDTQYF. The CDR3, as DNA: TGTGCCAGCAGCGTAGAACCAGGGCGCAGCACAGATACGCAGTATTTT.